Listed below are T cell receptor beta chains from one sample, sequenced in a study of CD8+ T cells in alopecia areata. Method: immunoSEQ multiplex PCR; TCRdb's copy keeps in-frame clones and lacks some. Here the sample spans 80,000 to 100,000 clones, around 44% being singletons. Sequencing used CD4+ T cells sorted from blood. Receptors originate from a human donor with alopecia areata. The conserved cysteine and the conserved F or W are not part of the CDR3 here.

J gene: TRBJ2-4; V gene: TRBV30; CDR3 protein: AWNSGAKNIQY
J gene: TRBJ1-6; V gene: TRBV30; CDR3 protein: AWEDISRSPLH
J gene: TRBJ1-2; V gene: TRBV2; CDR3 protein: ASSLGYGYT
J gene: TRBJ2-3; V gene: TRBV29-1; CDR3 protein: SLRELGGGTQY
J gene: TRBJ1-2; V gene: TRBV28; CDR3 protein: ASSTGLRGYT
J gene: TRBJ2-2; V gene: TRBV30; CDR3 protein: AWRTGRTGELF
J gene: TRBJ1-1; V gene: TRBV5-1; CDR3 protein: ASSSGQGYTEAF
J gene: TRBJ1-3; V gene: TRBV9; CDR3 protein: ASSVVGDGNTIY
J gene: TRBJ2-2; V gene: TRBV30; CDR3 protein: AWTGQGAGELF
J gene: TRBJ2-1; V gene: TRBV7-8; CDR3 protein: ASSESGGVYNEQF
J gene: TRBJ2-3; V gene: TRBV29-1; CDR3 protein: SVAASGGDTQY
J gene: TRBJ2-7; V gene: TRBV30; CDR3 protein: AWSGSAYEQY
J gene: TRBJ1-5; V gene: TRBV4-1; CDR3 protein: ASSSPGRNQPQH
J gene: TRBJ2-7; V gene: TRBV7-2; CDR3 protein: ASSLANNEQY
J gene: TRBJ2-2; V gene: TRBV4-3; CDR3 protein: ASSQDPGVRGELF
J gene: TRBJ2-7; V gene: TRBV30; CDR3 protein: AWLSDRVSYEQY
J gene: TRBJ2-7; V gene: TRBV5-1; CDR3 protein: ASSLMGQPYEQY
J gene: TRBJ2-3; V gene: TRBV6-5; CDR3 protein: ASSYGGTSTDTQY
J gene: TRBJ2-1; V gene: TRBV5-1; CDR3 protein: ASSFGQGSYNEQF
J gene: TRBJ2-3; V gene: TRBV7-2; CDR3 protein: ASSLGQAFTSTQY
J gene: TRBJ2-3; V gene: TRBV29-1; CDR3 protein: SEGPRGLSDTQY
J gene: TRBJ2-3; V gene: TRBV6-5; CDR3 protein: ASSYGTSGTDTQY
J gene: TRBJ2-1; V gene: TRBV4-1; CDR3 protein: ASSQGNEQF